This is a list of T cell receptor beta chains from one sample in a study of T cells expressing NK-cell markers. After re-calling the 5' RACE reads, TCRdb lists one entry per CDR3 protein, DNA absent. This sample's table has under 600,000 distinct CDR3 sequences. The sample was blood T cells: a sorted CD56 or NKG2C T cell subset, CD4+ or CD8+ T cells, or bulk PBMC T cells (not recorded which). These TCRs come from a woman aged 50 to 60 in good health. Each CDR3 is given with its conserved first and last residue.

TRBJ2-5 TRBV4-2 CASSAEQGGGETQYF
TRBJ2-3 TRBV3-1 CASSHKAGGTNTQYF
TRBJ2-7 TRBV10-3 CAIGGSVRDEQYF
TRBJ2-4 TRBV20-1 CSARGDAAFGLAKNIQYF
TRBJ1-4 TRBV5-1 CASSQDWEGEKLFF
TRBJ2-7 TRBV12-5 CASGLVPLADRTYEQYF
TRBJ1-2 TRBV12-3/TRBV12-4 CASSPAGYGYTF
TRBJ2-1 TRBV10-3 CAISESNWGDEQFF
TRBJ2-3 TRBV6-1 CASSERGTGTDTQYF
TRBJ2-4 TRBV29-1 CSVGRGSGAKNIQYF
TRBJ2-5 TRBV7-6 CASSLVTSGSETQYF
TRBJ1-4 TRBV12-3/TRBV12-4 CASSLVGLTATNEKLFF
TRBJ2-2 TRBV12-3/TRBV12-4 CASRPMQNTGELFF
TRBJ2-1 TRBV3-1 CASSRSLNREQFF
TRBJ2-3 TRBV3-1 CASGDGSRGDTQYF
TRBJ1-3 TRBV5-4 CASSFPGQTGNTIYF
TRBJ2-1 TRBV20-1 CSAPLPGTGVHNEQFF
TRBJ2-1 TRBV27 CASSLAGLSYNEQFF
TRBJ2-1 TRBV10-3 CAISESSGYEQFF
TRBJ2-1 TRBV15 CATSSLGGSNEQFF
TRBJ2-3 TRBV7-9 CASSHTGTDTQYF
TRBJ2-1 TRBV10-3 CAISESRQLAGVNEQFF
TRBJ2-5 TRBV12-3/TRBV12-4 CASSLSVGRGETQYF
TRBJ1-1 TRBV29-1 CSVGGRDLNTEAFF
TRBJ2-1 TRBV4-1 CASSPDGLREQFF
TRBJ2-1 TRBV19 CASSSTSGLGNNEQFF